This T cell receptor beta chain was sequenced for a study of blood T cell repertoires in COVID-19. As for the study in general: Acute and convalescent COVID-19 specimens originated in the United States, Italy and Spain.

CDR1 and CDR2 (germline): SGHAT, FQNNGV. The V end was cut by 6 bases, the J end by 0 bases, with 12 bases between. This CDR3 is 16 amino acids long. The method was immunoSEQ multiplex PCR; TCRdb's version includes in-frame clones alone and lacks a portion of them. The sample has nearly 350,000 clones; roughly 87% are singletons. The chain carries TRBV11-2 and TRBJ1-6; tentative D call: TRBD1 (5 bases). Sequenced: PBMCs or T cells enriched from blood (not recorded which). The receptor's source is a woman aged 25 to 39 who had recovered from COVID-19. CDR3 in DNA: TGTGCCAGCAGGGGGGAGGCCCTCTCCTATAATTCACCCCTCCACTTT. It specifies CASRGEALSYNSPLHF.